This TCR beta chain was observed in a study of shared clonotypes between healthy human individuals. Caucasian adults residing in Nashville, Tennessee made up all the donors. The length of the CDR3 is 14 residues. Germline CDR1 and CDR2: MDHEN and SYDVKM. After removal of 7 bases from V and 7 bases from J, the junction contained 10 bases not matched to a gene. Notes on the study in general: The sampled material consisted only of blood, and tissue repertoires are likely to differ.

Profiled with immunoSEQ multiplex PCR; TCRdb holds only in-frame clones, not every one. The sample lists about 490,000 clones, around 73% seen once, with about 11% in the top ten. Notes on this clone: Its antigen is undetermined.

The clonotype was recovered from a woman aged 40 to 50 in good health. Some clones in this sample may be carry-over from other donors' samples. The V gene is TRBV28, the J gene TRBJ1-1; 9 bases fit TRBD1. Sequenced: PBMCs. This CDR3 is CASTLWTGENEAFF. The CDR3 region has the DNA TGTGCCAGCACCCTCTGGACAGGGGAGAATGAAGCTTTCTTT.